This entry features one T cell receptor (beta chain) sequence. The source of the sample is a study of blood T cell repertoires in COVID-19. The CDR3 runs to 14 residues. V lost 3 bases and J 0 bases, leaving 8 bases between the germline ends. Germline V gives CDR1 MNHEY, CDR2 SMNVEV (reference sequence). Participants spanned ages about 18 to 89 years and resided in about 25 US areas. Participants were placed into cohorts based on the clinical history they reported. Using immunoSEQ multiplex PCR, the repertoire was profiled, and TCRdb retains in-frame clones only, with some absent. This sample has around 430,000 clones, with just under 90% found just once.

The chain couples TRBV27 to TRBJ1-2; D is undetermined. Sequencing was done on a sample of PBMCs or T cells enriched from blood (not recorded which). The receptor was isolated from a woman aged 45-59 years who had recovered from COVID-19. The DNA for the CDR3 is TGTGCCAGCAGTTTGAGGGCAGCTAACTATGGCTACACCTTC. Its protein is CASSLRAANYGYTF.